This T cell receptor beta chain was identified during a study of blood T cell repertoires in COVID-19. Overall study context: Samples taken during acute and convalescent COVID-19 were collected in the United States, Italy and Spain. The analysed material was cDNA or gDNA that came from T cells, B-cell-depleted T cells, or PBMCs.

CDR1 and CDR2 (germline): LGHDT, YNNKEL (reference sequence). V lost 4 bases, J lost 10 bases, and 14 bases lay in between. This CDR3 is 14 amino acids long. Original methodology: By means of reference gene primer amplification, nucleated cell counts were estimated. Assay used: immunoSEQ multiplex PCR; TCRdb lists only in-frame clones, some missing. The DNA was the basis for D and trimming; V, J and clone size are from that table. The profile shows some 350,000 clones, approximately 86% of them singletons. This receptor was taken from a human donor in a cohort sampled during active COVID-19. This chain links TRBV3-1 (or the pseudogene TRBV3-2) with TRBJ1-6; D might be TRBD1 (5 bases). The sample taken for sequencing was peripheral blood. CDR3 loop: CASSRREARSPLHF. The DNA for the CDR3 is TGTGCCAGCAGCCGCAGGGAGGCAAGGTCACCCCTCCACTTT.